The 19 T cell receptor beta chains below all came from one sample that was sequenced in a study of shared clonotypes between healthy human individuals. TCRdb's copy holds only in-frame clones and misses some; the assay was immunoSEQ multiplex PCR. Of 230,000 or so clones listed, 65% are singletons. The material sequenced was memory CD4+ T cells sorted from blood. Subset in this sample: CD45RA-negative fraction. These TCRs come from a man aged 25-40 years in good health.

The CDR3 DNA reads as TGTGCCACCGCCGCCAAAAACATTCAGTACTTC. Encoded protein: CATAAKNIQYF. The V call is TRBV15, the J call TRBJ2-4, with D unresolved. The CDR3 spans 11 residues. The germline gives CDR1 LNHNV, CDR2 YYDKDF (reference sequence). Trimming pared 8 bases from V and 1 base from J, leaving 3 bases between.

Only a few counts were recorded for this clone. The rearrangement uses TRBV9 and TRBJ2-1; TRBD2 agrees at 9 bases. The CDR3 covers 14 residues. Germline CDR1 SGDLS, CDR2 YYNGEE. J was trimmed by 10 bases and V by 3 bases; bases with no gene match: 8. The CDR3 loop reads CASSAGLALGEQFF. The CDR3, as DNA: TGTGCCAGCAGCGCCGGACTAGCGCTTGGGGAGCAGTTCTTC.

The J gene is TRBJ2-2, the V gene TRBV10-1; D may correspond to TRBD1 or TRBD2 (5 bases each). Per the germline V gene, CDR1 is WNHNN and CDR2 is SYGVQD (reference sequence). The CDR3 runs to 15 residues. V was shortened by 8 bases and J by 2 bases, with 15 bases between the two germline ends. In DNA, the CDR3 is TGCGCCAGCTCCGGGACCCCCGATAACACCGGGGAGCTGTTTTTT. It translates to CASSGTPDNTGELFF.

This chain joins TRBV28 and TRBJ1-5; no definite D call. Germline V CDR1 and CDR2: MDHEN, SYDVKM. The CDR3 extends over 15 amino acids. With 5 bases removed from V and 6 bases from J, the gap between germline ends came to 17 bases. CDR3 loop: CASSPQREGFQPQHF. The CDR3 DNA reads as TGTGCCAGCAGTCCTCAGAGGGAAGGGTTTCAGCCCCAGCATTTT.

The chain uses TRBV27 and TRBJ2-2; D perhaps matches TRBD1 (6 bases). The germline V and J ends were trimmed by 1 base and 3 bases, with 12 bases remaining between them. Germline-derived CDR1 and CDR2 are MNHEY and SMNVEV (reference sequence). This CDR3 has 16 residues. Here the CDR3 reads CASSLYRVRDTGELFF. In DNA, the CDR3 is TGTGCCAGCAGTTTATACAGGGTCCGAGACACCGGGGAGCTGTTTTTT.

The chain is built from TRBV19 and TRBJ2-3, with D unclear. The germline V gene has CDR1 LNHDA and CDR2 SQIVND (reference sequence). The CDR3 totals 13 residues. V gave up 1 base and J gave up 3 bases, with 5 bases separating them. Here the CDR3 reads CASSIAVTDTQYF. The CDR3 DNA reads TGTGCCAGTAGTATAGCTGTGACAGATACGCAGTATTTT.

This clone appeared a few times. This chain joins TRBV7-8 and TRBJ2-2, with a weak D call TRBD2 (5 bases). The CDR3 contains 14 residues. Per germline, CDR1 SGHVS and CDR2 FQNEAQ. V lost 5 bases and J 7 bases, leaving 14 bases between the germline ends. CDR3 protein: CASSPAIGVGELFF. In nucleotides, the CDR3 is TGTGCCAGCAGCCCCGCCATCGGGGTCGGGGAGCTGTTTTTT.

The chain carries TRBV29-1 and TRBJ2-1; tentatively, D is TRBD2 (6 bases). Trimming left V 7 bases short and J 3 bases short, with 7 bases between. The CDR3 is made up of 11 amino acids. In germline, CDR1 is SQVTM, CDR2 ANQGSEA. The CDR3 sequence: CSGGNYNEQFF. The CDR3 nucleotides read TGCAGCGGCGGGAACTACAATGAGCAGTTCTTC.

In its sample, this clone was seen once. The chain carries TRBV19 and TRBJ2-7; 9 positions agree with TRBD2. Germline trimming cut 6 bases from V and 5 bases from J; bases unmatched to any gene: 17. Germline loops: CDR1 LNHDA, CDR2 SQIVND (reference sequence). The CDR3 length is 17 residues. CDR3 sequence (DNA): TGTGCCAGTAGGAAGACAGGGATTGGCGGGAGGGCCCACGAGCAGTACTTC. Protein product: CASRKTGIGGRAHEQYF.

The sample holds a few counts of this clone. This sequence joins TRBV2 and TRBJ1-4; D is unclear. The CDR3 extends over 15 amino acids. V dropped 5 bases and J dropped 7 bases, with 17 bases sitting between them. Germline assignment: CDR1 SNHLY and CDR2 FYNNEI. DNA of the CDR3: TGTGCCAGCAGTCTCAGACTGGGAGTATCTGAAAAACTGTTTTTT. It encodes CASSLRLGVSEKLFF.

The rearrangement uses TRBV29-1 and TRBJ2-7; D is unclear. Trimming removed 0 bases at V and 2 bases at J, with 5 bases between. The CDR3 has 12 residues. CDR1 SQVTM and CDR2 ANQGSEA come from the germline V gene. CDR3 DNA: TGCAGCGTTGAAGACACCACCTACGAGCAGTACTTC. It is translated as CSVEDTTYEQYF.

The rearrangement joins TRBV14 to TRBJ1-5, with TRBD1 matching 7 bases. Trimming removed 4 bases from V and 5 bases from J; junction bases left unmatched: 8. CDR1 and CDR2 (germline): SGHDN, FVKESK. There are 15 residues in the CDR3. DNA of the CDR3: TGTGCCAGCAGCCCCATTGACAGGGATCATCAGCCCCAGCATTTT. Protein product: CASSPIDRDHQPQHF.

This clone was seen ten or more times. The chain couples TRBV5-4 to TRBJ2-2; D gene ambiguous. The V end lost 3 bases, the J end lost 7 bases, and 10 bases lay between the germline ends. CDR3 length equals 13 residues. The germline V gene encodes CDR1 SGHNT and CDR2 YYREEE (reference sequence). The CDR3 region has the DNA TGTGCCAGCAGCTCAGCTTATAACGGGGAGCTGTTTTTT. Its translation: CASSSAYNGELFF.

The rearrangement joins TRBV7-2 to TRBJ2-1; TRBD1 agrees at 8 bases. Germline-derived CDR1 and CDR2 are SGHTA and FQGNSA. J lost 8 bases, V lost 0 bases, and 3 bases had no gene match. The CDR3 sequence is 14 residues long. The CDR3 nucleotides read TGTGCCAGCAGCTTAGCAGACAGGGGATATGAGCAGTTCTTC. Translated, it gives CASSLADRGYEQFF.

Only a few counts were recorded for this clone. CDR3 in amino acids: CAISRRETGNTIYF. The CDR3 region has the DNA TGTGCCATCAGCCGAAGGGAAACAGGAAACACCATATATTTT. V usage is TRBV10-3 and J usage is TRBJ1-3; D uncertain. The germline CDR1 and CDR2 sequences are ENHRY and SYGVKD. Trimming took 6 bases from V and 4 from J, leaving 13 bases between them. The CDR3 has 14 residues.

This clone was observed at least ten times. The chain combines TRBV6-1 with TRBJ1-2, with a weak D call TRBD1 (6 bases). CDR3 size: 16 residues. Germline CDR1 and CDR2: MNHNS and SASEGT. The germline V and J ends were trimmed by 3 bases and 7 bases, with 21 bases remaining between them. The CDR3 protein is CASSERGAGDGRGYTF. The CDR3 coding sequence is TGTGCCAGCAGTGAGCGGGGGGCAGGGGACGGACGTGGCTACACCTTC.

In its sample, this clone was seen a few times. The V gene is TRBV10-3, the J gene TRBJ1-4, with a tentative D call TRBD1 (5 bases). V was shortened by 3 bases and J by 7 bases, with 9 bases between the two germline ends. CDR3 length: 13 residues. Germline lookup yields CDR1 ENHRY and CDR2 SYGVKD. The CDR3 DNA reads TGTGCCATCAGTGAAGGGGTTGGTGAAAAACTGTTTTTT. Protein: CAISEGVGEKLFF.

This clone was counted between two and nine times. The chain joins TRBV5-6 to TRBJ1-5, with D perhaps matching TRBD1 (6 bases). The V gene's germline CDR1 is SGHDT and CDR2 YYEEEE. This CDR3 contains 15 residues. The V and J ends lost 4 bases and 3 bases respectively, with 14 bases between them. CDR3 amino acids: CASSRGQRVNQPQHF. In DNA form, the CDR3 reads TGTGCCAGCAGCCGTGGACAGCGAGTCAATCAGCCCCAGCATTTT. Full variable domain (missing parts from reference TRBV5-6 and TRBJ1-5): DAGVTQSPTHLIKTRGQQVTLRCSPKSGHDTVSWYQQALGQGPQFIFQYYEEEERQRGNFPDRFSGHQFPNYSSELNVNALLLGDSALYLCASSRGQRVNQPQHFGDGTRLSIL.

This clone was counted a single time. This chain links TRBV2 with TRBJ2-2, with TRBD1 as a possible D gene (6 bases). Trimming left V 6 bases short and J 0 bases short, with 14 bases between. This CDR3 contains 16 residues. CDR1 SNHLY and CDR2 FYNNEI come from the germline V gene. CDR3 loop: CASSRDRSTNTGELFF. The CDR3 bases are TGTGCCAGCAGCCGAGACAGGTCTACGAACACCGGGGAGCTGTTTTTT.